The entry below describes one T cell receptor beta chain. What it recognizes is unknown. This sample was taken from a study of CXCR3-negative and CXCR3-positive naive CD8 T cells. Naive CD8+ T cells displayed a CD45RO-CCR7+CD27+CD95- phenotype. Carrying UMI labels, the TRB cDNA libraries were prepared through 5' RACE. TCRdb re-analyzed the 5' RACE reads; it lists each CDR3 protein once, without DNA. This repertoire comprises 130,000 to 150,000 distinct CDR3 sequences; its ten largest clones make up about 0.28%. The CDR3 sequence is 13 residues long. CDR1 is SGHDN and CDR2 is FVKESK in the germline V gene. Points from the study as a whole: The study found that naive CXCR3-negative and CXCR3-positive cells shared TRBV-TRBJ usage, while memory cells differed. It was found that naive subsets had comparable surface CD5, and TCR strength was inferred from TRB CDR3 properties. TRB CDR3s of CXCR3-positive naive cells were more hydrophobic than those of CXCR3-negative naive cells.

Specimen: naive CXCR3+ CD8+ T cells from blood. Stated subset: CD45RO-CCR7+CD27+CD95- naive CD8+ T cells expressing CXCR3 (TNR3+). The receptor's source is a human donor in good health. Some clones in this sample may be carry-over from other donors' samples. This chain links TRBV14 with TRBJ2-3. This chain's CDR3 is CASSQVFTDTQYF.